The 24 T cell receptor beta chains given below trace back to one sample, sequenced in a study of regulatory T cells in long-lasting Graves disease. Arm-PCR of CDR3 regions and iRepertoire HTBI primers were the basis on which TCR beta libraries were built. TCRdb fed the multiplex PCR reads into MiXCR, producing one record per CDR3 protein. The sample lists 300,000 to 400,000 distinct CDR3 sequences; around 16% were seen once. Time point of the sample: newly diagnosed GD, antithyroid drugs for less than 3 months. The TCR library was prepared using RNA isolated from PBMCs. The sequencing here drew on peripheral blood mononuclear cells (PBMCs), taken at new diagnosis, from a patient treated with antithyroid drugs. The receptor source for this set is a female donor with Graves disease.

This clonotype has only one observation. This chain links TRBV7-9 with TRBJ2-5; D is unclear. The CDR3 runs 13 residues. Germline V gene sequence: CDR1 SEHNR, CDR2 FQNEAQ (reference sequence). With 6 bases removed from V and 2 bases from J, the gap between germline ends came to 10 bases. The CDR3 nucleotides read TGTGCCAGCAGTAGGATAACTCAAGAGACCCAGTACTTC. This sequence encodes CASSRITQETQYF.

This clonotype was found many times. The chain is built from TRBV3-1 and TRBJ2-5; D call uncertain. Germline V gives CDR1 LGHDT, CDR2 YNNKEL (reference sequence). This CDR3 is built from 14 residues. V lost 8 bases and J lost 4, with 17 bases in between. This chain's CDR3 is CASRGTSGRETQYF. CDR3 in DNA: TGTGCCAGCCGAGGAACGTCCGGGCGAGAGACCCAGTACTTC.

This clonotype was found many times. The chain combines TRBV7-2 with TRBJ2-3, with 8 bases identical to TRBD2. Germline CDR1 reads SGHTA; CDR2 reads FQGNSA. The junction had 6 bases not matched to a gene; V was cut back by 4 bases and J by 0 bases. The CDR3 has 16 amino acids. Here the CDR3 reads CASSSSSGRSTDTQYF. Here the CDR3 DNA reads TGTGCCAGCAGCTCATCTAGCGGGCGGAGCACAGATACGCAGTATTTT.

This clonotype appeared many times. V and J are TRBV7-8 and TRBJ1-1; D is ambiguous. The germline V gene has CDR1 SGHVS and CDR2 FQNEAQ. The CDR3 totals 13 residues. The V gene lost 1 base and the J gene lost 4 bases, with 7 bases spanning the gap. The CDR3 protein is CASSLGWGTEAFF. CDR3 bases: TGTGCCAGCAGCTTAGGTTGGGGCACTGAAGCTTTCTTT.

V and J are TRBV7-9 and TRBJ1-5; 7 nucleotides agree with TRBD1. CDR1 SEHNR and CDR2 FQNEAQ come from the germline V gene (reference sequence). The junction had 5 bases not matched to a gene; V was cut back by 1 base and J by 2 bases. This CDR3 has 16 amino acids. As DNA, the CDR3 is TGTGCCAGCAGCTTAGGCTTTGACAGGGGCAATCAGCCCCAGCATTTT. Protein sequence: CASSLGFDRGNQPQHF.

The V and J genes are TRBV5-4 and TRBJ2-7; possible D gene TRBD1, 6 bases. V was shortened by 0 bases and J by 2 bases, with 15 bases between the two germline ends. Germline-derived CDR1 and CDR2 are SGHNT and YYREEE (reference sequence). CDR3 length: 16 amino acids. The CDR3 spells CASSLARRGSPYEQYF. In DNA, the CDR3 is TGTGCCAGCAGCTTGGCCCGCAGGGGCTCACCCTACGAGCAGTACTTC. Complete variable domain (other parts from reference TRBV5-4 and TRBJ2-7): ETGVTQSPTHLIKTRGQQVTLRCSSQSGHNTVSWYQQALGQGPQFIFQYYREEENGRGNFPPRFSGLQFPNYSSELNVNALELDDSALYLCASSLARRGSPYEQYFGPGTRLTVT.

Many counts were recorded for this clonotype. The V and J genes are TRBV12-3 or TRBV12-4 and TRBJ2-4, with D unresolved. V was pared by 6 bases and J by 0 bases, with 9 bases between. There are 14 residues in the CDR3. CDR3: CASSPYEAKNIQYF. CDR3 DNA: TGTGCCAGCAGCCCGTACGAAGCCAAAAACATTCAGTACTTC.

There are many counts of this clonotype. For the CDR3, the DNA is TGTGCCAGCAGCACGCGGACCCAAGCTAACTATGGCTACACCTTC. Encoded protein: CASSTRTQANYGYTF. The chain carries TRBV11-2 and TRBJ1-2; no reliable D call. V lost 5 bases, J lost 0 bases, and 13 bases lay in between. Germline V CDR1 and CDR2: SGHAT, FQNNGV. CDR3 length equals 15 residues.

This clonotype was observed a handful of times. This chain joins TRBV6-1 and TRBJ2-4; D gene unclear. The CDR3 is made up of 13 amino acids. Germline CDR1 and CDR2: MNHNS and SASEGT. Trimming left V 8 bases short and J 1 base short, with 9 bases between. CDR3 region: CASCQGAKNIQYF. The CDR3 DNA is TGTGCCAGCTGTCAAGGGGCCAAAAACATTCAGTACTTC.

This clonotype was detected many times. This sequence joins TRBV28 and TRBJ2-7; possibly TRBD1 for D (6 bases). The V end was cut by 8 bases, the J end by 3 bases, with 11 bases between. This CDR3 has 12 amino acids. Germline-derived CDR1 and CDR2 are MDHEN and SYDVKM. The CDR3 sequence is CASGGRGYEQYF. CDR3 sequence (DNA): TGTGCCAGCGGCGGCAGGGGCTACGAGCAGTACTTC.

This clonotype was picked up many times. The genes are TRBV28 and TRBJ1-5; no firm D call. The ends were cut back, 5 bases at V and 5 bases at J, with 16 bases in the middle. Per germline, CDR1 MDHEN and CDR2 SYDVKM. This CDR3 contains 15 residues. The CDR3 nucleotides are TGTGCCAGCAGTGCCGGGCAGCTAAGTCATCAGCCCCAGCATTTT. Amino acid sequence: CASSAGQLSHQPQHF.

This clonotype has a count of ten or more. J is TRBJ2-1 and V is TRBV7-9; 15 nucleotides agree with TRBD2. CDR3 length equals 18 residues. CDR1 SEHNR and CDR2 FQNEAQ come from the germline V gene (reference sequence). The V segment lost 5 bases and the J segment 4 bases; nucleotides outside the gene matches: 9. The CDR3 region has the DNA TGTGCCAGCAGCCCAGGACTAGCGGGGGGGCCCGCTTACAATGAGCAGTTCTTC. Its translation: CASSPGLAGGPAYNEQFF.

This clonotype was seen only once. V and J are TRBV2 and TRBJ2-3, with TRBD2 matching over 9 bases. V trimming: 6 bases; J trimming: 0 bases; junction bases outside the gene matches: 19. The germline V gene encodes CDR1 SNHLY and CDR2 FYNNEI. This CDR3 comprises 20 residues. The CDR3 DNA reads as TGTGCCAGCAGGGAAAATAGCGGGAGTGGCGAATACTCTAGCACAGATACGCAGTATTTT. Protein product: CASRENSGSGEYSSTDTQYF.

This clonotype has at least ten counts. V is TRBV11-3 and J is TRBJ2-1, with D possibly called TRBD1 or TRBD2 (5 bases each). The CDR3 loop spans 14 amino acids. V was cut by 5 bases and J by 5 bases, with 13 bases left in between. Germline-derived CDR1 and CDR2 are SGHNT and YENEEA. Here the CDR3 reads CASSSRDGNNEQFF. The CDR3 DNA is TGTGCCAGCAGCAGCCGGGACGGCAACAATGAGCAGTTCTTC.

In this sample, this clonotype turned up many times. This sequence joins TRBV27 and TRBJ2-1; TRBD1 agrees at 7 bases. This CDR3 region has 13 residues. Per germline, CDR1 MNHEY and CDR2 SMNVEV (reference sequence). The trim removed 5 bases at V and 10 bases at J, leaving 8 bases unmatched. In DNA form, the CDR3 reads TGTGCCAGCAGTGAGACAGGGAGAAGCGAGCAGTTCTTC. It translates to CASSETGRSEQFF.

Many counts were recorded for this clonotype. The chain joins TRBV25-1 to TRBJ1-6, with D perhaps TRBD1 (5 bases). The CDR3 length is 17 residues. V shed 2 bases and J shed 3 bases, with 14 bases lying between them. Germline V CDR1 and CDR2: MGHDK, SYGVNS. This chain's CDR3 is CASSEGTEASYNSPLHF. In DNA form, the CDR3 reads TGTGCCAGCAGTGAAGGGACGGAGGCGAGCTATAATTCACCCCTCCACTTT.

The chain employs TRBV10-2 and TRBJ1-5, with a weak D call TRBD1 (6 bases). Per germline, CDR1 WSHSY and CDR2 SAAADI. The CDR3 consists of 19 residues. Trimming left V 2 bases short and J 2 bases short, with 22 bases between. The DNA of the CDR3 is TGCGCCAGCAGTGAGCCTAAGGCTCAGGGGAAGGGACGCAATCAGCCCCAGCATTTT. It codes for CASSEPKAQGKGRNQPQHF.

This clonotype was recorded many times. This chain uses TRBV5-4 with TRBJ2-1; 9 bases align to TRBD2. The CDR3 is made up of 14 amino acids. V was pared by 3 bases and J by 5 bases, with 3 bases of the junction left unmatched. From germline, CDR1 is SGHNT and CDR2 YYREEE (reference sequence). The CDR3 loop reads CASSSGLADNEQFF. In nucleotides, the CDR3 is TGTGCCAGCAGCTCGGGACTAGCCGACAATGAGCAGTTCTTC.

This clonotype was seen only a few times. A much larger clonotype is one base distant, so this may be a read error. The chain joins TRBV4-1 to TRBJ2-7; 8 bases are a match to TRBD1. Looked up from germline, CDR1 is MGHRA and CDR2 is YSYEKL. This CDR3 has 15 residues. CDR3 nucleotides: TGCGCCAGCAGCCTCGGGACAGGAGTTACCTACGAGCGGTACTTC. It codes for CASSLGTGVTYERYF.

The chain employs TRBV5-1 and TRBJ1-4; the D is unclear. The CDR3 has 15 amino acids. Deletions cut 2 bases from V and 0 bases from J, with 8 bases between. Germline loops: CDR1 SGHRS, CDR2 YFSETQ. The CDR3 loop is CASSFLGSTNEKLFF. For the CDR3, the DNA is TGCGCCAGCAGCTTCCTCGGGTCAACTAATGAAAAACTGTTTTTT. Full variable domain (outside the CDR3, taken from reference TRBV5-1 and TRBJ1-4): KAGVTQTPRYLIKTRGQQVTLSCSPISGHRSVSWYQQTPGQGLQFLFEYFSETQRNKGNFPGRFSGRQFSNSRSEMNVSTLELGDSALYLCASSFLGSTNEKLFFGSGTQLSVL.

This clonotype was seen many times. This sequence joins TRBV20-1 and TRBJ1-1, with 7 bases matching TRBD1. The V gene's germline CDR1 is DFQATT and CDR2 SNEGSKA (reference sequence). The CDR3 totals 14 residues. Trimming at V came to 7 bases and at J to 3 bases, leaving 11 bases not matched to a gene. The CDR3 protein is CSVDTRGGDTEAFF. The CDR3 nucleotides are TGCAGTGTCGATACCAGGGGGGGGGACACTGAAGCTTTCTTT.

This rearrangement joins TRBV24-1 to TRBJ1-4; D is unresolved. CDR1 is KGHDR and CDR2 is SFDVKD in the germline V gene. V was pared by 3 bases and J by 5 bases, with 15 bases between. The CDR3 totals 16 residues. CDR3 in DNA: TGTGCCACCAGTGATCTCCCGGGAGGACTAAATGAAAAACTGTTTTTT. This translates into CATSDLPGGLNEKLFF.

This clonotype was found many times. CDR3 DNA sequence: TGCGCCAGCAGCCAATCTATCGCCGGGACCTCATTCACCGGGGAGCTGTTTTTT. This translates into CASSQSIAGTSFTGELFF. The chain couples TRBV4-1 to TRBJ2-2; D is tentatively TRBD1 or TRBD2 (5 bases each). Trimming removed 2 bases from V and 4 bases from J, with 20 bases in between. This CDR3 comprises 18 residues. CDR1 is MGHRA and CDR2 is YSYEKL in the germline V gene.

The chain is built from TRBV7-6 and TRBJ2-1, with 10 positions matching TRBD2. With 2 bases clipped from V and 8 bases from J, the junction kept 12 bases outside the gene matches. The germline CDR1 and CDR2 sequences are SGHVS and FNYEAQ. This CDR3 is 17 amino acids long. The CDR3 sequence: CASSLTASGGGWDEQFF. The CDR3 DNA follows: TGTGCCAGCAGCTTAACAGCTAGCGGGGGAGGCTGGGATGAGCAGTTCTTC.